The 20 T cell receptor beta chains below were found in one sample sequenced in a study of CD8+ T cells in alopecia areata. Treatment described: oral pan-JAK inhibitor, 5-10 mg twice daily. Investigators isolated RNA and reverse transcribed it into cDNA to act as the sequencing template. The method was immunoSEQ multiplex PCR; TCRdb's version includes in-frame clones alone and lacks a portion of them. The sample records about 190,000 clones, 50% to 75% being singletons. The sequences come from CD4+ T cells sorted from blood, collected at week 4, from a patient treated with tofacitinib. The receptors were gathered from a human donor with alopecia areata.

This clone was counted between two and nine times. The chain recombines TRBV29-1 with TRBJ1-1, with D tentatively TRBD1 (5 bases). The V and J ends lost 5 bases and 0 bases respectively, with 10 bases between them. This CDR3 has 13 residues. Per germline, CDR1 SQVTM and CDR2 ANQGSEA. The CDR3 bases are TGCAGCGTTCAGGGAAGATTGAACACTGAAGCTTTCTTT. This translates into CSVQGRLNTEAFF.

This clone was seen once. This rearrangement joins TRBV29-1 to TRBJ1-1, with D possibly matching TRBD1 (6 bases). There are 13 residues in the CDR3. Germline CDR1 and CDR2: SQVTM and ANQGSEA. Trimming removed 2 bases at V and 4 bases at J, with 11 bases between. The CDR3 reads CSVEKATGTEAFF. The CDR3 bases are TGCAGCGTTGAAAAGGCGACAGGCACTGAAGCTTTCTTT. The entire variable domain, with the rest obtained from reference TRBV29-1 and TRBJ1-1, is as follows: SAVISQKPSRDICQRGTSLTIQCQVDSQVTMMFWYRQQPGQSLTLIATANQGSEATYESGFVIDKFPISRPNLTFSTLTVSNMSPEDSSIYLCSVEKATGTEAFFGQGTRLTVV.

The rearrangement uses TRBV27 and TRBJ2-7; TRBD1 matches 9 bases. The CDR3 loop spans 15 amino acids. Losses at the gene ends were 6 bases for V and 0 bases for J; bases not matched to a gene: 6. CDR1 MNHEY and CDR2 SMNVEV come from the germline V gene (reference sequence). CDR3 sequence: CASRAGQGFSYEQYF. In DNA form, the CDR3 reads TGTGCCAGCAGAGCGGGACAGGGTTTCTCCTACGAGCAGTACTTC.

In its sample, this clone was seen a few times. The chain recombines TRBV28 with TRBJ2-7; D is possibly TRBD1 (6 bases). Looked up from germline, CDR1 is MDHEN and CDR2 is SYDVKM. The CDR3 runs 12 residues. The germline V and J ends were trimmed by 6 bases and 0 bases, with 6 bases remaining between them. CDR3 DNA sequence: TGTGCCAGCAGCAGGGGCTCCTACGAGCAGTACTTC. Its protein product is CASSRGSYEQYF.

This chain links TRBV7-9 with TRBJ1-6; D is ambiguous. The CDR3 extends over 15 amino acids. V lost 5 bases and J lost 10, with 18 bases in between. Germline loops: CDR1 SEHNR, CDR2 FQNEAQ (reference sequence). As DNA, the CDR3 is TGTGCCAGCAGCCTGCTTGACGGGTCCCCCTCACCCCTCCACTTT. It is translated as CASSLLDGSPSPLHF.

The V gene is TRBV27, the J gene TRBJ1-3; 9 bases fit TRBD1. The V and J ends lost 5 bases and 0 bases, in that order; junction bases with no gene match: 2. CDR1 and CDR2 (germline): MNHEY, SMNVEV (reference sequence). The length of the CDR3 is 15 residues. The CDR3 is CASSAQGASGNTIYF. The CDR3 nucleotides read TGTGCCAGCAGTGCACAGGGGGCCTCTGGAAACACCATATATTTT.

In this sample, this clone turned up a few times. The CDR3 region has the DNA TGTGCCAGCAGTGATTCAGTTCCCACTGAAGCTTTCTTT. It yields the protein CASSDSVPTEAFF. The chain carries TRBV25-1 and TRBJ1-1; D remains ambiguous. V was cut by 3 bases and J by 4 bases, with 9 bases left in between. The CDR3 is 13 residues long. Germline lookup yields CDR1 MGHDK and CDR2 SYGVNS.

Remarks on this clone: The sample carries other DNA sequences with the same CDR3. The J gene is TRBJ2-5, the V gene TRBV5-1, with a possible D match to TRBD1 (6 bases). The V gene lost 0 bases and the J gene lost 5 bases, with 8 bases spanning the gap. The CDR3 is made up of 13 amino acids. Germline-derived CDR1 and CDR2 are SGHRS and YFSETQ. The CDR3 DNA reads as TGCGCCAGCAGCTTGGTAGGACAGGAGACCCAGTACTTC. Amino acids: CASSLVGQETQYF.

Concerning this clone itself: The sample has other DNA sequences that encode this CDR3 too. V gene TRBV30 combines with J gene TRBJ2-3; D is unclear. CDR1 is GTSNPN and CDR2 is SVGIG in the germline V gene (reference sequence). This CDR3 has 11 amino acids. The V end was cut by 0 bases, the J end by 6 bases, with 4 bases between. In nucleotides, the CDR3 is TGTGCCTGGAGTGTCTCCGATACGCAGTATTTT. Translation gives CAWSVSDTQYF.

The chain uses TRBV30 and TRBJ1-2, with D possibly matching TRBD1 (6 bases). The CDR3 runs to 15 residues. The germline gives CDR1 GTSNPN, CDR2 SVGIG (reference sequence). The ends were cut back, 4 bases at V and 2 bases at J, with 17 bases in the middle. The chain's CDR3 is CAWIMGIQGNYGYTF. The DNA of the CDR3 is TGTGCCTGGATCATGGGTATACAGGGCAACTATGGCTACACCTTC.

J is TRBJ1-6 and V is TRBV7-9; 9 bases line up with TRBD1. The germline gives CDR1 SEHNR, CDR2 FQNEAQ (reference sequence). V shed 5 bases, J shed 9 bases, and the junction held 8 bases outside the gene matches. The CDR3 length is 15 residues. CDR3 in amino acids: CASSLTGTGSSPLHF. The CDR3 bases are TGTGCCAGCAGCCTGACCGGGACAGGGAGTTCACCCCTCCACTTT.

This clone has only a few counts. V gene TRBV29-1 combines with J gene TRBJ1-5; D not resolved. The ends were cut back, 1 base at V and 7 bases at J, with 11 bases in the middle. From germline, CDR1 is SQVTM and CDR2 ANQGSEA. The CDR3 runs 13 residues. This CDR3 reads CSVEAGPRQPQHF. CDR3 DNA sequence: TGCAGCGTTGAAGCAGGACCTCGCCAGCCCCAGCATTTT.

The chain joins TRBV27 to TRBJ1-6; the match to TRBD1 covers 11 bases. This CDR3 is built from 16 residues. Losses at the gene ends were 1 base for V and 6 bases for J; bases not matched to a gene: 2. Germline V lookup: CDR1 MNHEY, CDR2 SMNVEV (reference sequence). DNA of the CDR3: TGTGCCAGCAGTTTATGGGGGACAGGGGGTAATTCACCCCTCCACTTT. It translates to CASSLWGTGGNSPLHF.

The chain joins TRBV7-2 to TRBJ2-7, with D possibly TRBD1 on 6 matching bases. Germline-derived CDR1 and CDR2 are SGHTA and FQGNSA. V was trimmed by 1 base and J by 0 bases, leaving 7 bases between them. The CDR3 consists of 14 residues. CDR3 in amino acids: CASSLGTASYEQYF. For the CDR3, the DNA is TGTGCCAGCAGCTTAGGGACAGCCTCCTACGAGCAGTACTTC.

This chain joins TRBV29-1 and TRBJ2-3; TRBD1 matches at 8 bases. The CDR3 spans 15 residues. With 5 bases clipped from V and 2 bases from J, the junction kept 9 bases outside the gene matches. Germline-derived CDR1 and CDR2 are SQVTM and ANQGSEA. CDR3 coding DNA: TGCAGCGTTCAATTGACAGGGGTCCCCACAGATACGCAGTATTTT. Its translation: CSVQLTGVPTDTQYF.

To note about this clone: At one end, the junction sequence differs from germline, possibly due to a read error. This chain connects TRBV7-7 to TRBJ2-2, with 7 positions matching TRBD1. This CDR3 has 13 amino acids. Germline CDR1 and CDR2: SSHAT and FNYEAQ (reference sequence). DNA for the CDR3: TGTGCTAGCAGCCAGGGGGATCCCGGGGAGCTGTTTTTT. Translated: CASSQGDPGELFF.

This chain joins TRBV18 and TRBJ2-5, with 9 bases matching TRBD1. The CDR3 runs 14 residues. Unmatched junction bases numbered 7, after V lost 3 bases and J lost 8 bases. The germline CDR1 and CDR2 sequences are KGHSH and LQKENI. DNA for the CDR3: TGTGCCAGCTCACCCCCGGACAGGGGACCCACCCAGTACTTC. Its protein product is CASSPPDRGPTQYF.

The chain carries TRBV23-1 and TRBJ2-7; D gene unclear. TRBV23-1 is designated an ORF whose function remains uncertain. The V gene lost 6 bases and the J gene lost 2 bases, with 17 bases spanning the gap. The CDR3 totals 15 residues. The CDR3 protein is CASRLTDPVPYEQYF. CDR3 coding DNA: TGCGCCAGCAGATTGACTGATCCCGTACCCTACGAGCAGTACTTC.

CDR3 DNA: TGCAGCGTTACTCGGGACACCCCCTACGAGCAGTACTTC. Its protein is CSVTRDTPYEQYF. The genes are TRBV29-1 and TRBJ2-7; the D gene is possibly TRBD1 (6 bases). The CDR3 runs 13 residues. V lost 5 bases to trimming and J lost 2 bases, with 13 bases between them. CDR1 is SQVTM and CDR2 is ANQGSEA in the germline V gene.

The chain is built from TRBV9 and TRBJ2-5; 8 bases are shared with TRBD1. V gave up 0 bases and J gave up 5 bases; unmatched junction bases: 3. Germline lookup yields CDR1 SGDLS and CDR2 YYNGEE. The CDR3 spans 14 residues. The CDR3 sequence: CASSVGQGIETQYF. In nucleotides, the CDR3 is TGTGCCAGCAGCGTAGGACAGGGGATCGAGACCCAGTACTTC.